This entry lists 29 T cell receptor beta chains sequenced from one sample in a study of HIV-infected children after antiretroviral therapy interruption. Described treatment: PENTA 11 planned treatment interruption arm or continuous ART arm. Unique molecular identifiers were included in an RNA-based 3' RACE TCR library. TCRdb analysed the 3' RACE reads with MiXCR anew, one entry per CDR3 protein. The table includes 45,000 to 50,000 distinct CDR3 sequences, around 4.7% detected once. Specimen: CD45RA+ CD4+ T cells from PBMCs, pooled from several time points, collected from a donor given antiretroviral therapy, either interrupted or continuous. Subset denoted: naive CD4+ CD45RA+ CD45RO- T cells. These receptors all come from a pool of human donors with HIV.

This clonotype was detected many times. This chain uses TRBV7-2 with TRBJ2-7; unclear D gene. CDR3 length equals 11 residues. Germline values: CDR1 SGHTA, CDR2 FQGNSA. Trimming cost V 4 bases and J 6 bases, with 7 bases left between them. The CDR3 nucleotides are TGTGCCAGCAGCTCTGTGGTCGAGCAGTACTTC. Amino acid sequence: CASSSVVEQYF.

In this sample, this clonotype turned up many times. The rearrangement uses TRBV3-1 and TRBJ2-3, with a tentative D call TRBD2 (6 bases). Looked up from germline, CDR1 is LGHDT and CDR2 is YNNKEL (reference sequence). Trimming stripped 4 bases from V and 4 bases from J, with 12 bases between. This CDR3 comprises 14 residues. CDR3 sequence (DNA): TGTGCCAGCAGCCTTTACCGGGACTCAGATACGCAGTATTTT. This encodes CASSLYRDSDTQYF.

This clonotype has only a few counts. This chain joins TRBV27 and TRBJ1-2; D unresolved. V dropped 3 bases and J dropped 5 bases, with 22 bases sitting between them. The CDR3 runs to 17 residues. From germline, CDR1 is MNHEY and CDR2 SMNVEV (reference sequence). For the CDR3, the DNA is TGTGCCAGCAGTTTTAAGGGCGGGTCGGGAATTAGTTATGGCTACACCTTC. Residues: CASSFKGGSGISYGYTF.

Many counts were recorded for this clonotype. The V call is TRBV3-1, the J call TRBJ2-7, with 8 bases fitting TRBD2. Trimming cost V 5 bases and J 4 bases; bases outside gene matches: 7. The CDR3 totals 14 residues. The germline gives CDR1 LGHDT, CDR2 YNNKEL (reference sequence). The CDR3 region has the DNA TGTGCCAGCAGCGACACGGGGGGGCCTTACGAGCAGTACTTC. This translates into CASSDTGGPYEQYF.

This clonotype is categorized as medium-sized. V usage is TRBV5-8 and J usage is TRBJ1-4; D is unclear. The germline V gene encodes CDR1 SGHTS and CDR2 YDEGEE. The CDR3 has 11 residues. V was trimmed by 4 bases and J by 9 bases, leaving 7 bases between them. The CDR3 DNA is TGTGCCAGCAGCGGGAGTCAAAAACTGTTTTTT. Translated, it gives CASSGSQKLFF.

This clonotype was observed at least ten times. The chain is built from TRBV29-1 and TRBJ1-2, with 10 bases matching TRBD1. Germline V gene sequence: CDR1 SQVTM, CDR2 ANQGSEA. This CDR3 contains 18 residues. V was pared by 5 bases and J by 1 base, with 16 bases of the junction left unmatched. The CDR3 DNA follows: TGCAGCGTTCCACATGTAGGGGACAGGGGACAATTTAACTATGGCTACACCTTC. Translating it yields CSVPHVGDRGQFNYGYTF.

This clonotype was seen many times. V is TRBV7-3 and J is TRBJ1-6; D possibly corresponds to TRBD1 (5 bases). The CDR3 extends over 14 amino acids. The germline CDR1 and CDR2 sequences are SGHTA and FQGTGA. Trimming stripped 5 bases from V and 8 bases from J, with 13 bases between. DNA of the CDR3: TGTGCCAGCAGCACGGACGGGACCGATTCACCCCTCCACTTT. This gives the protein CASSTDGTDSPLHF.

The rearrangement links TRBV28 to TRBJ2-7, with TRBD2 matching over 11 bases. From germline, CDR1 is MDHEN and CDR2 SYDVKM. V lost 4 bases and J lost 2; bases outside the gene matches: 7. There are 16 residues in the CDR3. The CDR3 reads CASSWGTSGGTYEQYF. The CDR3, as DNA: TGTGCCAGCAGTTGGGGAACTAGCGGGGGTACCTACGAGCAGTACTTC.

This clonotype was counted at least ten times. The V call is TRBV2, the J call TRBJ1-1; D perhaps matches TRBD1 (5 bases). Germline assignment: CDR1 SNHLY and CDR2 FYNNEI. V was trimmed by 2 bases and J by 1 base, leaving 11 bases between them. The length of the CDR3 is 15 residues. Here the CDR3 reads CASSELGGGNTEAFF. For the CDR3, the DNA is TGTGCCAGCAGTGAATTGGGGGGGGGGAACACTGAAGCTTTCTTT.

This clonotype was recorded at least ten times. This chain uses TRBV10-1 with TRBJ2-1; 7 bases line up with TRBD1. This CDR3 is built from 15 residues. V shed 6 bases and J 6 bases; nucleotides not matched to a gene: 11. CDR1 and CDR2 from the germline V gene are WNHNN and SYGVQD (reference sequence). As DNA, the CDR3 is TGCGCCAGCAGCTACGGACAGGAACCATCCAATGAGCAGTTCTTC. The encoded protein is CASSYGQEPSNEQFF.

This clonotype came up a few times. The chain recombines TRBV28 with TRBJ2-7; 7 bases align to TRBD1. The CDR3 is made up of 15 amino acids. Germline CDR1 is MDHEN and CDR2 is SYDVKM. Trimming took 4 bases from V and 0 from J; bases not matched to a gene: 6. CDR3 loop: CASSSPGQTSYEQYF. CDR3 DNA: TGTGCCAGCAGTTCCCCGGGACAGACCTCCTACGAGCAGTACTTC.

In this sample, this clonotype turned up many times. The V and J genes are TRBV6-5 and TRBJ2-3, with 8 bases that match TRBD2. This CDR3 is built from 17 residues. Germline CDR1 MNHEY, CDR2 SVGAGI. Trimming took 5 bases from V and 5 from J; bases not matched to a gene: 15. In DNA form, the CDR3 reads TGTGCCAGCAGTCGAGGGCTTTCCGGGACTAGGGTAGATACGCAGTATTTT. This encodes CASSRGLSGTRVDTQYF.

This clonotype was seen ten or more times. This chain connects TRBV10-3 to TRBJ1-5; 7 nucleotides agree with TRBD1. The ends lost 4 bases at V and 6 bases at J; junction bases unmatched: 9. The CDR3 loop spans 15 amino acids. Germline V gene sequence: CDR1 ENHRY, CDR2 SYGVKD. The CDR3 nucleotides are TGTGCCATCAGTGCCGACAGGGTTGAGGCTCAGCCCCAGCATTTT. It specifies CAISADRVEAQPQHF.

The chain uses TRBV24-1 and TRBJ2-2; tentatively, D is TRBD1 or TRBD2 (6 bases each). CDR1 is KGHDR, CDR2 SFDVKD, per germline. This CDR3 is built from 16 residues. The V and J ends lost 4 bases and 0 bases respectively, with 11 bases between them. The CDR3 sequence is CATSEPGGPNTGELFF. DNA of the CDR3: TGTGCCACCAGTGAGCCCGGGGGCCCGAACACCGGGGAGCTGTTTTTT.

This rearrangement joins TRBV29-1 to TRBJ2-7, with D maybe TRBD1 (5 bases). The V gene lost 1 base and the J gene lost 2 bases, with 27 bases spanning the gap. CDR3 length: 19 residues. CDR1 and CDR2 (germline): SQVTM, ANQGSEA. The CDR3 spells CSVEVGQIDHFFGPYEQYF. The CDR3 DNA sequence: TGCAGCGTTGAAGTGGGGCAGATCGATCATTTTTTTGGTCCCTACGAGCAGTACTTC.

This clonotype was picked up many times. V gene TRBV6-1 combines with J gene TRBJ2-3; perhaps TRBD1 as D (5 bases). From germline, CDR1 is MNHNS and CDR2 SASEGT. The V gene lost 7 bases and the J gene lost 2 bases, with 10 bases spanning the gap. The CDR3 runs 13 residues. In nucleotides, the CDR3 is TGTGCCAGCACAGGGTTCTCCACAGATACGCAGTATTTT. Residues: CASTGFSTDTQYF.

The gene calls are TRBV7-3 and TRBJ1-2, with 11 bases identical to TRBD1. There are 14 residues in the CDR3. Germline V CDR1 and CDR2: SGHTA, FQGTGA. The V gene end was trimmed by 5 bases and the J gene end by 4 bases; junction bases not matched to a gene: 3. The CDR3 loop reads CASSVDRGPYGYTF. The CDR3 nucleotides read TGTGCCAGCAGCGTGGACAGGGGGCCCTATGGCTACACCTTC. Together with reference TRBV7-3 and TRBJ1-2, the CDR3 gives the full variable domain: GAGVSQTPSNKVTEKGKYVELRCDPISGHTALYWYRQSLGQGPEFLIYFQGTGAADDSGLPNDRFFAVRPEGSVSTLKIQRTERGDSAVYLCASSVDRGPYGYTFGSGTRLTVV.

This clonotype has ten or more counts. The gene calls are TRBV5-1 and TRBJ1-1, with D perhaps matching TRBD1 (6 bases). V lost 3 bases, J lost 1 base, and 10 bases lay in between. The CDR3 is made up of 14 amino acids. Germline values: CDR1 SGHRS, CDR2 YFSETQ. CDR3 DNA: TGCGCCAGCAGCTCCTACAGGGAGAACACTGAAGCTTTCTTT. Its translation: CASSSYRENTEAFF.

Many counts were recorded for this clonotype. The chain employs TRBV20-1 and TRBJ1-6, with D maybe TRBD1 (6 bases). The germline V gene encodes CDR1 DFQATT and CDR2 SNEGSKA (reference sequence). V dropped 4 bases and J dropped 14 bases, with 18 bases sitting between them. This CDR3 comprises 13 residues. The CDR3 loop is CSAKGGSNWTLHF. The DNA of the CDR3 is TGCAGTGCTAAAGGGGGATCAAATTGGACCCTCCACTTT.

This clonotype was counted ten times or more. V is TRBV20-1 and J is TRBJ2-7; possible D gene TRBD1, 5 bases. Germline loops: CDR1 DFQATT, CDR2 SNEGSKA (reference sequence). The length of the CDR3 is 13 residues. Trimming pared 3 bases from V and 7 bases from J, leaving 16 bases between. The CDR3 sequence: CSASFAGAREQYF. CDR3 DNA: TGCAGTGCTAGTTTTGCTGGGGCGAGGGAGCAGTACTTC.

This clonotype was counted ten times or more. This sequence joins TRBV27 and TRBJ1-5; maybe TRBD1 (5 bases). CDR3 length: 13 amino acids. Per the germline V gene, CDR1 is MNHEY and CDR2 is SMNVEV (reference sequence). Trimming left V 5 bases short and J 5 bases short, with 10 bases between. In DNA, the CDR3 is TGTGCCAGCAGTACGGGGGGACATCAGCCCCAGCATTTT. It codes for CASSTGGHQPQHF.

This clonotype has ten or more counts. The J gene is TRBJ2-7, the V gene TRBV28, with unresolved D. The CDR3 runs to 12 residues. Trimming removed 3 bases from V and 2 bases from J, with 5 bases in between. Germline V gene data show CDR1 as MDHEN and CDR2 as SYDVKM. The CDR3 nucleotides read TGTGCCAGCAGTTTTACTCCCTACGAGCAGTACTTC. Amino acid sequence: CASSFTPYEQYF.

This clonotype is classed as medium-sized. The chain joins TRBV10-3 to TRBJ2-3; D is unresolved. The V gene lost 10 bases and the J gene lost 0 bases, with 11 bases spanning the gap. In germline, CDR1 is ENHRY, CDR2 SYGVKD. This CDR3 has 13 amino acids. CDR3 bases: TGTGCCACGTTGGCAGCTAGCACAGATACGCAGTATTTT. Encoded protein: CATLAASTDTQYF.

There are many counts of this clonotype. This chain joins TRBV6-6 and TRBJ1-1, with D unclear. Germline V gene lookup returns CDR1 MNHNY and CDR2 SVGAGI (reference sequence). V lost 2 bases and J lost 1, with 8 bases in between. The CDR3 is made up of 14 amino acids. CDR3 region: CASSYASRNTEAFF. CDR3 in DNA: TGTGCCAGCAGTTACGCTTCACGGAACACTGAAGCTTTCTTT.

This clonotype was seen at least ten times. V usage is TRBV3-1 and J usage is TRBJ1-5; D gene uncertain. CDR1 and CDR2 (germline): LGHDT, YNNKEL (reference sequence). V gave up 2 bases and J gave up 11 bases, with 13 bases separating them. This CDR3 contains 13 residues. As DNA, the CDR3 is TGTGCCAGCAGCCAATCTACGGTCGGGGCCCAGCATTTT. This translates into CASSQSTVGAQHF. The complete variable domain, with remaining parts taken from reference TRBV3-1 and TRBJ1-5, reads DTAVSQTPKYLVTQMGNDKSIKCEQNLGHDTMYWYKQDSKKFLKIMFSYNNKELIINETVPNRFSPKSPDKAHLNLHINSLELGDSAVYFCASSQSTVGAQHFGDGTRLSIL.

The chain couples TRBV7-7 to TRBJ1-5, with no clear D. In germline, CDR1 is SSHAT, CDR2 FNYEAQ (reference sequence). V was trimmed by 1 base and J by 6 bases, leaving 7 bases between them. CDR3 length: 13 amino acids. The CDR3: CASSLDRTQPQHF. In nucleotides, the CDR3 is TGTGCCAGCAGCTTAGACAGAACTCAGCCCCAGCATTTT.

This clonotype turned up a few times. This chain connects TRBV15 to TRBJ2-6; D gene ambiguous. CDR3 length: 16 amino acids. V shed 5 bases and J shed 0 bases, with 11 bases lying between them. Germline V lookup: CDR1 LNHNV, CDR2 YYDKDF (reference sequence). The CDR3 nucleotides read TGTGCCACCAGCCCTGACCTCCGCTCTGGGGCCAACGTCCTGACTTTC. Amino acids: CATSPDLRSGANVLTF.

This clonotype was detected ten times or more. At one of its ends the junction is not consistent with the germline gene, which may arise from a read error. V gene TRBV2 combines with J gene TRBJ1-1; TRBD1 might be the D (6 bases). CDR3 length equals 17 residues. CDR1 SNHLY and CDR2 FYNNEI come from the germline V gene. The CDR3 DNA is TGTGCCAGCTGGAGGTCAGGGGCCGCGCGCTCATACACAGAAGCTTTCTTT. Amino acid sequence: CASWRSGAARSYTEAFF. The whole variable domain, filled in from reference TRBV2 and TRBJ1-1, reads EPEVTQTPSHQVTQMGQEVILRCVPISNHLYFYWYRQILGQKVEFLVSFYNNEISEKSEIFDDQFSVERPDGSNFTLKIRSTKLEDSAMYFCASWRSGAARSYTEAFFGQGTRLTVV.

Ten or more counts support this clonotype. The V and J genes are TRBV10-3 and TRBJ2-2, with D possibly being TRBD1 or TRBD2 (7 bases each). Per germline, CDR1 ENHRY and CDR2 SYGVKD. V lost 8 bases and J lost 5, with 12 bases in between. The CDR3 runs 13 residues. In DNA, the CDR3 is TGTGCCATCGCAGGGGGAGGGACCGGGGAGCTGTTTTTT. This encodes CAIAGGGTGELFF.